The TCR beta chain described here comes from a study of blood T cell repertoires in COVID-19. Study-wide background: The cDNA or gDNA used as material had been derived from T cells, B-cell-depleted T cells, or PBMCs.

Trimming took off 1 base at V and 6 bases at J, with 16 bases between the two ends. The CDR3 runs 16 residues. Germline assignment: CDR1 SGHDN and CDR2 FVKESK. The authors' processing: Scientists estimated how many nucleated cells there were by amplifying reference gene primers. Assay: immunoSEQ multiplex PCR; the TCRdb copy retains only in-frame clones and omits some. V and J calls and clone size are as listed in that table; D and trimming were resolved from the DNA. The table includes around 340,000 clones, around 88% detected once. The sequence came from a man aged 25 to 45 with active or convalescent COVID-19. The sequenced sample was peripheral blood. The chain uses TRBV14 and TRBJ2-1, with D possibly matching TRBD2 (6 bases). CDR3 in amino acids: CASSQVTQRGSNEQFF. CDR3 in DNA: TGTGCCAGCAGCCAAGTAACCCAACGGGGGAGCAATGAGCAGTTCTTC.